This T cell receptor beta chain was obtained from a study of blood T cell repertoires in COVID-19. Original data processing: Reference gene primer amplification yielded estimated nucleated cell counts. Some clones are missing from TCRdb's copy, which holds only in-frame ones; the method was immunoSEQ multiplex PCR. V, J and clone size are taken as reported in that table, and D and trimming were inferred from the DNA itself. The sample holds about 150,000 clones, 65% to 85% seen once. The TCR comes from a man aged 50 to 59 with active or convalescent COVID-19. The sample comprised peripheral blood.

The CDR3 here is CASSYSSVSPGLATYEQYF. In DNA form, the CDR3 reads TGTGCCAGCAGTTACTCAAGCGTATCTCCGGGACTAGCAACCTACGAGCAGTACTTC. The chain recombines TRBV6-2 or TRBV6-3 with TRBJ2-7, with 9 bases fitting TRBD2. The CDR3 runs 19 residues. Trimming took 0 bases from V and 2 from J; bases not matched to a gene: 14. The germline V gene has CDR1 MNHEY and CDR2 SVGEGT.